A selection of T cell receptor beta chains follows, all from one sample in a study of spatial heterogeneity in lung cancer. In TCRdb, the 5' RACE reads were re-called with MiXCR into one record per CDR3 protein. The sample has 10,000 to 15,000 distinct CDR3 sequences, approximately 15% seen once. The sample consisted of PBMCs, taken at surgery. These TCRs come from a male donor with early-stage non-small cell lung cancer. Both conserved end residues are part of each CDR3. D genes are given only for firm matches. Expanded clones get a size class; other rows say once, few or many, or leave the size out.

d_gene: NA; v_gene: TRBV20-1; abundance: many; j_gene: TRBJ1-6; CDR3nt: TGCAGTGCGGGGACCAATAATTCACCCCTCCACTTT; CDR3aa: CSAGTNNSPLHF
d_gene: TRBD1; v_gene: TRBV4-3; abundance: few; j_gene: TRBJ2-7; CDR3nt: TGCGCCAGCAGCCGGAACCGGGACAGGACCTACGAGCAGTACTTC; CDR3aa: CASSRNRDRTYEQYF
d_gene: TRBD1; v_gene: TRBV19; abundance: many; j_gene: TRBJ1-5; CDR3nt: TGTGCCAGTAGTCCCTGGGACAGCACCAAGGAGCCCCAGCATTTT; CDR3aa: CASSPWDSTKEPQHF
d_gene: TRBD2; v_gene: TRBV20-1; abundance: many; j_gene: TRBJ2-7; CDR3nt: TGCAGTGCTAGAGATAGGACTAGCGGGGTCTACGAGCAGTACTTC; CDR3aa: CSARDRTSGVYEQYF
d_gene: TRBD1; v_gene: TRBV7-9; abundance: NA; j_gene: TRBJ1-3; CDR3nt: TGTGCCAGCAGCTACGTCCGGGACAGGCTCGCGAACACCATATATTTT; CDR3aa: CASSYVRDRLANTIYF
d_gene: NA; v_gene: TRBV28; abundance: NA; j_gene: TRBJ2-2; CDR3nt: TGTGCCAGCAGGACGAACACCGGGGAGCTGTTTTTT; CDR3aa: CASRTNTGELFF
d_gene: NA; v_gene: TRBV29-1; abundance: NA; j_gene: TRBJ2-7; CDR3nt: TGCAGCGTGGGGGAACAGGTGTACGAGCAGTACTTC; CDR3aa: CSVGEQVYEQYF
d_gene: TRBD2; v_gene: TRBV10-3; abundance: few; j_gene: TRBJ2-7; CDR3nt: TGTGCCATCAGTCTCGGGACTAGCGGGGGAGAGCAGTACTTC; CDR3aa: CAISLGTSGGEQYF
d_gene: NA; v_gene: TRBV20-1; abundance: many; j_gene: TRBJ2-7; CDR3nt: TGCAGTGCTCGGGACTTTTATACCCACGAGCAGTACTTC; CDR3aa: CSARDFYTHEQYF
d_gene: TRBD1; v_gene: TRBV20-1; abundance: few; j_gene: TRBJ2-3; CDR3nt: TGCAGTGCTAGAAGACAGGGGGCTACAGATACGCAGTATTTT; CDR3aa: CSARRQGATDTQYF
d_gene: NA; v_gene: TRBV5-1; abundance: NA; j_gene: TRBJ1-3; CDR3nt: TGCGCCAGCAGCTTTGGTGGGGGAAACACCATATATTTT; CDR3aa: CASSFGGGNTIYF